This T cell receptor (beta chain) was observed in a study of shared clonotypes between healthy human individuals. Overall study results and limits: Generation probabilities were higher for clonotypes shared across all four sorted-subset donors than for unshared ones.

The trim removed 4 bases at V and 7 bases at J, leaving 7 bases unmatched. Germline CDR1 LNHDA, CDR2 SQIVND (reference sequence). The CDR3 covers 15 residues. For sorted subsets, approximately 0.2 ug DNA per replicate equaled around 30,000 T cell genomes. Repertoires were generated with immunoSEQ multiplex PCR, while TCRdb's copy carries only in-frame clones and drops some. The sample has approximately 98,000 clones; around 68% are singletons. Regarding this clone: What it binds is unknown.

The TCR was taken from a woman between 25 and 40 years old in good health. Sequences were obtained from memory CD8+ T cells sorted from blood. Subset given: CD45RO+ cells pooled with CCR7-negative TemRA cells. The chain couples TRBV19 to TRBJ1-4; 9 positions match TRBD1. The CDR3 loop is CASSNRDRAGEKLFF. DNA for the CDR3: TGTGCCAGTAGTAACCGGGACAGGGCAGGTGAAAAACTGTTTTTT.